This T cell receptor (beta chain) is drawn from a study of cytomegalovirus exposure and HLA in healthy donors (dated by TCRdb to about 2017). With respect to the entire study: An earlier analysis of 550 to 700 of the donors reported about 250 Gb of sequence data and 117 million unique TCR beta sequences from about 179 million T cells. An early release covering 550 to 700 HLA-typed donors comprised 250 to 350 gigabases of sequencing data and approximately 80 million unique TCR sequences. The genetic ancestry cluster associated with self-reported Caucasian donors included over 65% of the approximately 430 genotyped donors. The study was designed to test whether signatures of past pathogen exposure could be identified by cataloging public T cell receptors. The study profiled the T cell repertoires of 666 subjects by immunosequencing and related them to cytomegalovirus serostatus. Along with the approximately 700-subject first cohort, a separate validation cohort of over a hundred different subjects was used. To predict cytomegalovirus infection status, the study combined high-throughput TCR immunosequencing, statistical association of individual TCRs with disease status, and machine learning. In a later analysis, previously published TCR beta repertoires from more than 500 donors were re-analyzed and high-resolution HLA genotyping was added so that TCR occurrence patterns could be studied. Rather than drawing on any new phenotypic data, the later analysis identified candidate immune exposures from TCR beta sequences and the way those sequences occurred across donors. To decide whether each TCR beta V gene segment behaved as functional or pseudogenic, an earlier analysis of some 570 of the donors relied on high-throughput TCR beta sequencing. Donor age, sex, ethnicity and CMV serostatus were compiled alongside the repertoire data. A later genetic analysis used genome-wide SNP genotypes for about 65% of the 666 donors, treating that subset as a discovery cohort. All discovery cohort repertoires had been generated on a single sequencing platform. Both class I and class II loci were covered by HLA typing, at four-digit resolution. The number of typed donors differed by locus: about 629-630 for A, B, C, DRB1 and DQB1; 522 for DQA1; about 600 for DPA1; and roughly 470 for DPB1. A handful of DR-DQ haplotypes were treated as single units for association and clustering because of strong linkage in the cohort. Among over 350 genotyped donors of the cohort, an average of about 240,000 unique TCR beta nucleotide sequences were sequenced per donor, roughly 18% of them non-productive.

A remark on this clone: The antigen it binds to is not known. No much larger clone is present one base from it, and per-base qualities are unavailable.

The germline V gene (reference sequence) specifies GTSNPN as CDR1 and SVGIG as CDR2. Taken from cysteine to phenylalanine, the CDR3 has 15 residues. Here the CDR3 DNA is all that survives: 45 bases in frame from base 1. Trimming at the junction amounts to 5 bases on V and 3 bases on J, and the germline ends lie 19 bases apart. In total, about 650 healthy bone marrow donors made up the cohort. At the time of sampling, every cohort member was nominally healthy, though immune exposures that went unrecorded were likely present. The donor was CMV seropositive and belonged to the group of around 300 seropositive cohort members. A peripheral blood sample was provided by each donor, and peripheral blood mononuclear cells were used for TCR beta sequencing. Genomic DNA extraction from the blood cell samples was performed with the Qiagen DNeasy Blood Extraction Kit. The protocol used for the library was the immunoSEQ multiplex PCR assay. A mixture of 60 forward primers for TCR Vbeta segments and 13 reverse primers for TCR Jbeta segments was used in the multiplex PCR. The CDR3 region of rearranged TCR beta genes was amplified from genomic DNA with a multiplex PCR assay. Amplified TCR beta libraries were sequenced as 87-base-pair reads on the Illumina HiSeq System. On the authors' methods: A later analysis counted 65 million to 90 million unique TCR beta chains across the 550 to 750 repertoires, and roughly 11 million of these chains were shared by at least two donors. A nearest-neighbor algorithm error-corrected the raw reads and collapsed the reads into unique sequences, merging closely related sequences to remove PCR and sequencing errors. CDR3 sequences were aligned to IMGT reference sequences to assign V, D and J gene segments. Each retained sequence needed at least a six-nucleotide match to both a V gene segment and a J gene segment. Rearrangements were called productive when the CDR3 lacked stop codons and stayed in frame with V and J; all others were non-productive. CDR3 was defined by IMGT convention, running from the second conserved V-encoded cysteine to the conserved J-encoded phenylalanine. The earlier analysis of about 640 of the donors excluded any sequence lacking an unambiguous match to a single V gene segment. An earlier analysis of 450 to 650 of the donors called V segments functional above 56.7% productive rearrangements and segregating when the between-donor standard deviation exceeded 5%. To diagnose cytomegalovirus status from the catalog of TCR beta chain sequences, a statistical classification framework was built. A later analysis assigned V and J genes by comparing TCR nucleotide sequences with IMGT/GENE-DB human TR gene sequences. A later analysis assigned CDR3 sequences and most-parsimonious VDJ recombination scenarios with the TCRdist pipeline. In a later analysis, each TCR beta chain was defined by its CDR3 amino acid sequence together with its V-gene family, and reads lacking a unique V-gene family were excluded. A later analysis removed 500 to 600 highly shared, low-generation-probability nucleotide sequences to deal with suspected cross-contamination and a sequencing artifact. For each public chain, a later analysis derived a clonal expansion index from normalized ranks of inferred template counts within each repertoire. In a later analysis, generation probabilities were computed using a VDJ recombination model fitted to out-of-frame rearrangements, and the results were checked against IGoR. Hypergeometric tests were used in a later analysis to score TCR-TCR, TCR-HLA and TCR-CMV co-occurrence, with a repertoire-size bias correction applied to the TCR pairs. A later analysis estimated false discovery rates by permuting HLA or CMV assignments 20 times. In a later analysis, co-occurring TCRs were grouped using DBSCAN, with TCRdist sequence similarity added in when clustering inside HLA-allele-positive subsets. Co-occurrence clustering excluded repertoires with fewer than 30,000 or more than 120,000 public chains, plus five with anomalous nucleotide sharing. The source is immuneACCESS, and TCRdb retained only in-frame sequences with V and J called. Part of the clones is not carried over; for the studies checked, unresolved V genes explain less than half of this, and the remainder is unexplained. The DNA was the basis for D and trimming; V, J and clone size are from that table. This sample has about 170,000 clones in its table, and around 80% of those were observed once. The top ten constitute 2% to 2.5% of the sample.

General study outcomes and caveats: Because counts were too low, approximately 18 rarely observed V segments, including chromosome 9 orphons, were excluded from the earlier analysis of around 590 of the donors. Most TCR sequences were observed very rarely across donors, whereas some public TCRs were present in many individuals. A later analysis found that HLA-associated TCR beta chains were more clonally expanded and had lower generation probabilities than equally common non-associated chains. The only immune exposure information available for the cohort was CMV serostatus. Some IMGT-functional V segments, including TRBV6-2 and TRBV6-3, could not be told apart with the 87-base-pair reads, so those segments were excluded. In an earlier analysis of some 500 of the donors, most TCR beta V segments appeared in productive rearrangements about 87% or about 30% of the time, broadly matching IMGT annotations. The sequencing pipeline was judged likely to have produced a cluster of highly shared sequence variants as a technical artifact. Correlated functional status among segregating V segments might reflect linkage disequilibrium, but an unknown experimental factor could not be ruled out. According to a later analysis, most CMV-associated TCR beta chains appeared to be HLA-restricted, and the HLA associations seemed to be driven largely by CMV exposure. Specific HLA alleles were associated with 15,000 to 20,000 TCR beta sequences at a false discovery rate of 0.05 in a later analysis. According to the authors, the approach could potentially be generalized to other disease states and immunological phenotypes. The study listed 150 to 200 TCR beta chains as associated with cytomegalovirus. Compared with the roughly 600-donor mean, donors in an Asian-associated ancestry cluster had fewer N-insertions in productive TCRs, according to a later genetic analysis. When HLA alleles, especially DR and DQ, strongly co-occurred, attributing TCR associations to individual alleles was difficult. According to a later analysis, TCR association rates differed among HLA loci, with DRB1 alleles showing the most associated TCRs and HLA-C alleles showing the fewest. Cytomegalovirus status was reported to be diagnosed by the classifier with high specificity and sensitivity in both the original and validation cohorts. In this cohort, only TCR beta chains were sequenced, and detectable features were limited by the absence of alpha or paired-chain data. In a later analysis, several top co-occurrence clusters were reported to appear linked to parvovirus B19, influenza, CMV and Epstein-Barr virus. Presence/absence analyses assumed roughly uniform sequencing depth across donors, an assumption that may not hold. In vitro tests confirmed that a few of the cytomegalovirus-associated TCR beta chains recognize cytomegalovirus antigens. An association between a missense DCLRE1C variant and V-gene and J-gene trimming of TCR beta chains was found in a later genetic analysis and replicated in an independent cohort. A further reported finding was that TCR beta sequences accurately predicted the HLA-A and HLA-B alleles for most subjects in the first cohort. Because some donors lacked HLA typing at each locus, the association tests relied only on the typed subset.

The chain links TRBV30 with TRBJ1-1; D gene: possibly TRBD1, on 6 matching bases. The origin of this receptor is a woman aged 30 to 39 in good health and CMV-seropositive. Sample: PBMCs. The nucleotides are TGTGCCTGGGAAGGGGGGGCGGTAATGGACACTGAAGCTTTCTTT. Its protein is CAWEGGAVMDTEAFF.